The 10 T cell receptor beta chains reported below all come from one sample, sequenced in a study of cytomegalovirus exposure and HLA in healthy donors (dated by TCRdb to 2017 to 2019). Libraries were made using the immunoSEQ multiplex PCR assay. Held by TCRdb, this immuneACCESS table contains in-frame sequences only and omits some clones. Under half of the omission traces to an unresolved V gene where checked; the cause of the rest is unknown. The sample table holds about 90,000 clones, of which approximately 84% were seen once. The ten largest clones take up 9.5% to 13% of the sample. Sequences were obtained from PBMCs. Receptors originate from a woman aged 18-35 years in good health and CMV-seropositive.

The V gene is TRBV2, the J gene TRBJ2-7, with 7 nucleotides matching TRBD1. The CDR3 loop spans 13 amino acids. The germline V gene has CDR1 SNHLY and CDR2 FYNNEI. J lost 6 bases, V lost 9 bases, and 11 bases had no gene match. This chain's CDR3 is CASTGQDPIEQYF. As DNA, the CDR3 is TGTGCCAGTACCGGACAGGACCCGATCGAGCAGTACTTC.

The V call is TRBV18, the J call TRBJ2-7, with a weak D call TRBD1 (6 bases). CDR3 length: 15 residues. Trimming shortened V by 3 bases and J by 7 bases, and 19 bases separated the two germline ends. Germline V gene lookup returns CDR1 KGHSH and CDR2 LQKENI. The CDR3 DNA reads TGTGCCAGCTCACCCTACAGGGCACTAGGGGATGAGCAGTACTTC. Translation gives CASSPYRALGDEQYF. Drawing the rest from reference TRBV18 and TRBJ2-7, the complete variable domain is NAGVMQNPRHLVRRRGQEARLRCSPMKGHSHVYWYRQLPEEGLKFMVYLQKENIIDESGMPKERFSAEFPKEGPSILRIQQVVRGDSAAYFCASSPYRALGDEQYFGPGTRLTVT.

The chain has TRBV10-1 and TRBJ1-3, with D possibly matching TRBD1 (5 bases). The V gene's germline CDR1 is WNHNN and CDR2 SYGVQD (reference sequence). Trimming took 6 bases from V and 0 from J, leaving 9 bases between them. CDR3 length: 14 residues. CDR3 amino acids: CASSREGSGNTIYF. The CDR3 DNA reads TGCGCCAGCAGCAGGGAAGGCTCTGGAAACACCATATATTTT.

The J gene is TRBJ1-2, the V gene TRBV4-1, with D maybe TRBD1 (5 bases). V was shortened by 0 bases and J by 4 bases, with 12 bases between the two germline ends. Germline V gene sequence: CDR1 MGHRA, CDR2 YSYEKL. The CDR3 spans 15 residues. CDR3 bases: TGCGCCAGCAGCCAAGATGAACAGGAGTTCTATGGCTACACCTTC. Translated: CASSQDEQEFYGYTF.

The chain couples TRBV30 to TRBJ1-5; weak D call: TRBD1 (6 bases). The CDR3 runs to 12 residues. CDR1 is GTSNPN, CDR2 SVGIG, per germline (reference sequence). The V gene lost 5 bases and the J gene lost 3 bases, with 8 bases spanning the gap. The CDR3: CAWGQFNQPQHF. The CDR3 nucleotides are TGTGCCTGGGGACAGTTCAATCAGCCCCAGCATTTT.

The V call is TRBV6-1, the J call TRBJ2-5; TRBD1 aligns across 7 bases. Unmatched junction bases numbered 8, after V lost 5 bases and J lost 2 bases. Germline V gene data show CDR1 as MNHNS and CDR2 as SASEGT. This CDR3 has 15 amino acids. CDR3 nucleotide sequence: TGTGCCAGCAGTCAACTCCGGGACAGTCAAGAGACCCAGTACTTC. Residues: CASSQLRDSQETQYF.

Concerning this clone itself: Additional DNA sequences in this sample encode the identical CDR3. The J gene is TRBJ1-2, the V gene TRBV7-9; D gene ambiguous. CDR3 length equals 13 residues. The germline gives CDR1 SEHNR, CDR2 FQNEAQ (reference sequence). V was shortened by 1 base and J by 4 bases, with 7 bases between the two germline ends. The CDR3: CASSLGGSYGYTF. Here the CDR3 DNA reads TGTGCCAGCAGCTTAGGCGGAAGCTATGGCTACACCTTC.

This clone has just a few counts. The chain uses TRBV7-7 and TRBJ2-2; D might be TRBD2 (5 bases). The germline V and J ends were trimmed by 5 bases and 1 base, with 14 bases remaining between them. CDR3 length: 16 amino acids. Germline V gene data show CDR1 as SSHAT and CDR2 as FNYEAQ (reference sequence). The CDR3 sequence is CASSLDGKRNTGELFF. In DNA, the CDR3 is TGTGCCAGCAGCCTGGACGGGAAGCGGAACACCGGGGAGCTGTTTTTT.

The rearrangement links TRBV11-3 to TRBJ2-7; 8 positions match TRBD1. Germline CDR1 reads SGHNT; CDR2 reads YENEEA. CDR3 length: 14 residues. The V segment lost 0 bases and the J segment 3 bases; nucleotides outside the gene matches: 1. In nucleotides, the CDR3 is TGTGCCAGCAGCTTAGATGGGACAGGCTACGAGCAGTACTTC. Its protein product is CASSLDGTGYEQYF.

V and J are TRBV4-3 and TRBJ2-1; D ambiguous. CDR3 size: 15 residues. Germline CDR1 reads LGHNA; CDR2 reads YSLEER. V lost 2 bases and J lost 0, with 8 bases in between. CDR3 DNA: TGCGCCAGCAGCCAATTCTCGGGCTCCTACAATGAGCAGTTCTTC. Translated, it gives CASSQFSGSYNEQFF.